This record concerns one TCR beta chain sequence. This receptor's antigen is unknown. Base quality data are lacking; no much larger clone is found one base away. Collaborating institutions collected whole blood in K2EDTA tubes following their own protocols. For TCRbeta analysis, collaborators shipped samples as frozen whole blood, isolated PBMCs, or DNA extracted from either of those sample types. These data originate in a study of blood T cell repertoires in COVID-19 (dated by TCRdb to 2018 to 2021). Regarding the complete study: Samples covering the acute and convalescent phases of COVID-19 were provided by collaborators in the United States, Italy and Spain. Where HLA class I and class II types were available, the types were taken from metadata supplied by the sample provider, not from assay-based typing. Samples came from the ongoing ImmuneRACE study (first 160 participants) plus 1,254 subjects from 6 global collaborators. The material from the prospective study consisted of cDNA or gDNA derived from T cells, B-cell-depleted T cells, or PBMCs. A de-identified subject ID, COVID-19 status, age in years and sex were almost always included in the sample metadata. The repertoires were released in a freely available public database meant as a resource for research on the immune response to SARS-CoV-2. Deeply sampled blood TCRbeta repertoires from subjects exposed to, actively infected with, or recovered from COVID-19 were included in the dataset.

The immunoSEQ Assay, a bias-controlled multiplex PCR, was used to amplify TCRbeta CDR3 regions from genomic DNA. Per the source publication's procedure: The number of nucleated cells in each sample was estimated by amplification of reference gene primers within the assay. To quantify the absolute abundance of each unique TCRbeta CDR3 rearrangement, sequence reads were collapsed and filtered. For each sample, productive Simpson clonality was calculated as the square root of Simpson's diversity index across productive rearrangements. TCRdb's version of the immuneACCESS table is confined to in-frame rearrangements and falls short of the full clone set. An unresolved V gene accounts for under half of the shortfall where checked; the remainder is of unknown origin. Clone size and the V and J calls come from that table; the DNA yielded D and trimming. In this sample the table shows 65,000 to 70,000 clones, more than 60% of which occur a single time. The top ten clonotypes cover under 30% of the sample.

Inclusive of the bounding cysteine and phenylalanine, the CDR3 is 17 residues long. Only the CDR3 portion is preserved as DNA: 51 bases, with reading frame beginning at the first base. CDR1 and CDR2 (SGHVS, FQNEAQ) derive from the germline V gene. Trimming accounts for 5 bases at V and 2 bases at J, while the number of junction bases matched to no gene is 9. The paper as a whole reports these results and caveats: How much clinical and demographic metadata was included differed by source and by participant, and the metadata was provided uncurated.

Input material: peripheral blood. This clonotype was obtained from a human donor in a cohort sampled during active COVID-19. This sequence uses TRBV7-8 and TRBJ2-1, with 10 bases matching TRBD2. The CDR3 has the sequence CASSPTPSGSTYNEQFF. The nucleotide sequence is given as TGTGCCAGCAGCCCAACCCCTAGCGGGAGTACCTACAATGAGCAGTTCTTC.